This T cell receptor (beta chain) was captured by sequencing in a study of blood T cells in healthy people across ages. This CDR3 has 14 residues. V was cut by 6 bases and J by 2 bases, with 14 bases left in between. Per the germline V gene, CDR1 is LGHNA and CDR2 is YSLEER. A J-beta primer mix and a sample-barcoded 5' primer were used in a second PCR of roughly 6 to 11 cycles. TCRdb called the 5' RACE reads again in MiXCR, with one record for every CDR3 protein. The data show 800,000 to 950,000 distinct CDR3 sequences, approximately 49% seen once. Sequences were obtained from blood. This chain uses TRBV4-3 with TRBJ2-7, with D possibly matching TRBD2 (6 bases). The clonotype comes from a man younger than 45 in good health. The CDR3 bases are TGCGCCAGCAGTCTAGGCAGGGAGGCCTACGAGCAGTACTTC. It translates to CASSLGREAYEQYF.